This T cell receptor (beta chain) came from a study of T cells in Graves' hyperthyroidism and ophthalmopathy. Study observations and caveats: Separation of ophthalmopathy from stable hyperthyroidism was achieved by a 13 V-J model. Blood samples included most of the expanded thyroid clonotypes exceeding 0.001.

TCR beta CDR3 region amplification was performed from RNA transcripts. TCR CDR3 regions were first amplified by RT-PCR with HTBI primers. TCRdb redid the calling of the multiplex PCR reads with MiXCR, one entry per CDR3 protein. Of about 560,000 distinct CDR3 sequences listed, around 46% are singletons. Germline V gene data show CDR1 as SGHDT and CDR2 as YYEEEE. The CDR3 is 13 amino acids. Germline trimming cut 0 bases from V and 6 bases from J; bases unmatched to any gene: 0. Only a few counts were recorded for this clonotype. Its antigen is undetermined. Hyperthyroidism in the patients, aged 18 to 65, was newly diagnosed and under 2 months in duration.

The J gene is TRBJ1-1, the V gene TRBV5-6; 9 nucleotides match TRBD1. The sequenced sample was peripheral blood or thyroid tissue (not recorded which). This TCR was recovered from a young woman with Graves' hyperthyroidism. The CDR3 region has the DNA TGTGCCAGCAGCTTGGGGGACAGGGCTGAAGCTTTCTTT. Its translation: CASSLGDRAEAFF.